Presented here are 31 T cell receptor beta chains from one specimen sequenced in a study of beta chain features in type 1 diabetes. The study's findings and limits: Shortening of TCRB CDR3s, moderate but significant, appeared in all four CD4+ subsets of Type 1 diabetes patients.

Sequencing targeted expressed TCRB transcripts, as all isolated RNA had been reverse transcribed. Some clones are missing from TCRdb's copy, which holds only in-frame ones; the method was immunoSEQ multiplex PCR. Found here are 25,000 to 30,000 clones, 55% to 60% of them singletons; the top ten hold 1.5%. Antigens for these TCRs are unknown. Sequenced input: Tregs from blood. The receptor set was obtained from a woman aged 18-29 years with type 1 diabetes.

V gene TRBV7-2 combines with J gene TRBJ2-1, with D possibly TRBD1 on 6 matching bases. The CDR3 contains 15 residues. Trimming shortened V by 2 bases and J by 5 bases, and 13 bases separated the two germline ends. Germline V gene data show CDR1 as SGHTA and CDR2 as FQGNSA. The CDR3 DNA reads TGTGCCAGCAGCTTAAGCGGACAGTACAACAATGAGCAGTTCTTC. Translated: CASSLSGQYNNEQFF.

This clone was seen just once. The chain combines TRBV6-1 with TRBJ1-1; the D gene is possibly TRBD1 (6 bases). V shed 3 bases and J shed 5 bases, with 13 bases lying between them. This CDR3 is built from 14 residues. Germline CDR1 and CDR2: MNHNS and SASEGT. The DNA for the CDR3 is TGTGCCAGCAGTGACAGGGGTCGTGGAACTGAAGCTTTCTTT. It translates to CASSDRGRGTEAFF.

This clone was seen once. V is TRBV18 and J is TRBJ1-6, with 12 bases aligning to TRBD1. Germline V lookup: CDR1 KGHSH, CDR2 LQKENI. J was trimmed by 2 bases and V by 3 bases; bases with no gene match: 2. This CDR3 has 17 residues. The CDR3 protein is CASSPGDRGPYNSPLHF. For the CDR3, the DNA is TGTGCCAGCTCACCCGGGGACAGGGGGCCCTATAATTCACCCCTCCACTTT.

V gene TRBV5-1 combines with J gene TRBJ2-1; D unclear. Germline assignment: CDR1 SGHRS and CDR2 YFSETQ. The CDR3 sequence is 12 residues long. V lost 1 base and J 7 bases, leaving 6 bases between the germline ends. The chain's CDR3 is CASSLQENEQFF. The CDR3 region has the DNA TGCGCCAGCAGCTTGCAGGAAAATGAGCAGTTCTTC.

This clone has only a few counts. V and J are TRBV18 and TRBJ2-5; maybe TRBD1 (6 bases). V was pared by 3 bases and J by 11 bases, with 16 bases between. Germline-derived CDR1 and CDR2 are KGHSH and LQKENI. The CDR3 loop spans 13 amino acids. CDR3 sequence reads: CASSPSARTVQYF. The CDR3 DNA follows: TGTGCCAGCTCACCTTCCGCGAGGACAGTGCAGTACTTC.

The CDR3 spells CASSIRTGGTDTQYF. CDR3 DNA: TGCGCCAGCAGCATACGGACAGGGGGCACAGATACGCAGTATTTT. The rearrangement links TRBV5-1 to TRBJ2-3; TRBD1 matches 9 bases. Unmatched junction bases numbered 4, after V lost 4 bases and J lost 1 base. This CDR3 has 15 amino acids. Germline V gives CDR1 SGHRS, CDR2 YFSETQ. Full variable domain (outside the CDR3, taken from reference TRBV5-1 and TRBJ2-3): KAGVTQTPRYLIKTRGQQVTLSCSPISGHRSVSWYQQTPGQGLQFLFEYFSETQRNKGNFPGRFSGRQFSNSRSEMNVSTLELGDSALYLCASSIRTGGTDTQYFGPGTRLTVL.

Written as DNA, the CDR3 is TGTGCCAGCAGCTTAGGGTTAGCCACCTCCTACAATGAGCAGTTCTTC. It translates to CASSLGLATSYNEQFF. The chain carries TRBV7-9 and TRBJ2-1; D unresolved. Germline loops: CDR1 SEHNR, CDR2 FQNEAQ (reference sequence). With 1 base removed from V and 0 bases from J, the gap between germline ends came to 10 bases. The CDR3 runs 16 residues.

This clone was recorded a few times. The rearrangement uses TRBV7-3 and TRBJ2-1, with 7 bases matching TRBD2. This CDR3 has 13 residues. The ends lost 6 bases at V and 7 bases at J; junction bases unmatched: 6. CDR1 SGHTA and CDR2 FQGTGA come from the germline V gene. In DNA form, the CDR3 reads TGTGCCAGCAGTTTCTCTAGCGGTAATGAGCAGTTCTTC. Its protein is CASSFSSGNEQFF.

This chain uses TRBV10-3 with TRBJ2-3; D uncertain. Germline CDR1 is ENHRY and CDR2 is SYGVKD. With 8 bases removed from V and 7 bases from J, the gap between germline ends came to 10 bases. The CDR3 consists of 11 residues. This CDR3 is CAIGLENTQYF. The DNA of the CDR3 is TGTGCCATCGGGCTCGAGAATACGCAGTATTTT.

The genes are TRBV19 and TRBJ2-1, with 11 bases lining up with TRBD1. The CDR3 covers 13 residues. The junction had 6 bases not matched to a gene; V was cut back by 9 bases and J by 8 bases. The germline V gene has CDR1 LNHDA and CDR2 SQIVND (reference sequence). The DNA for the CDR3 is TGTGCCAGCAGGACAGGGGGCCGAGATGAGCAGTTCTTC. The encoded protein is CASRTGGRDEQFF.

The chain uses TRBV19 and TRBJ2-7; maybe TRBD2 (5 bases). CDR1 LNHDA and CDR2 SQIVND come from the germline V gene (reference sequence). This CDR3 is 13 amino acids long. The V end lost 10 bases, the J end lost 1 base, and 14 bases lay between the germline ends. The CDR3 sequence is CATAESGSYEQYF. CDR3 DNA: TGTGCCACTGCTGAATCGGGGTCCTACGAGCAGTACTTC.

The chain combines TRBV30 with TRBJ1-5; no clear D. Germline CDR1 reads GTSNPN; CDR2 reads SVGIG (reference sequence). V dropped 0 bases and J dropped 6 bases, with 9 bases sitting between them. The CDR3 runs 13 residues. As DNA, the CDR3 is TGTGCCTGGAGTGTATCCTTCAGTCAGCCCCAGCATTTT. It yields the protein CAWSVSFSQPQHF.

This chain joins TRBV10-3 and TRBJ1-2; perhaps TRBD1 as D (6 bases). Germline CDR1 reads ENHRY; CDR2 reads SYGVKD. Between the trimmed V and J ends, which lost 3 bases and 4 bases, there was a span of 15 bases. CDR3 length: 15 amino acids. CDR3 DNA: TGTGCCATCAGTGAAGACAGGTCCGCCAGCTATGGCTACACCTTC. It is translated as CAISEDRSASYGYTF.

This clone came up a few times. The gene calls are TRBV7-2 and TRBJ2-5, with a tentative D call TRBD2 (5 bases). V was clipped by 5 bases and J by 5 bases, with 15 bases between them. The CDR3 length is 14 residues. Germline V gives CDR1 SGHTA, CDR2 FQGNSA. The CDR3 is CASSRKTMWETQYF. The CDR3 region has the DNA TGTGCCAGCAGCCGAAAGACTATGTGGGAGACCCAGTACTTC.

The sample holds one count of this clone. The CDR3 nucleotides read TGTGCCAGCAGTCCCCATCCGGGAGTGTCCAATGAGCAGTTCTTC. This translates into CASSPHPGVSNEQFF. The chain recombines TRBV6-1 with TRBJ2-1; D is perhaps TRBD2 (6 bases). Trimming left V 5 bases short and J 6 bases short, with 17 bases between. CDR1 is MNHNS, CDR2 SASEGT, per germline. The CDR3 runs to 15 residues.

The rearrangement links TRBV6-5 to TRBJ2-1; 15 nucleotides align to TRBD2. After removal of 2 bases from V and 7 bases from J, the junction contained 3 bases not matched to a gene. This CDR3 is 16 amino acids long. Germline CDR1 reads MNHEY; CDR2 reads SVGAGI. The CDR3 here is CASSYPGTSGRNEQFF. The CDR3 DNA reads TGTGCCAGCAGTTACCCAGGGACTAGCGGGAGGAATGAGCAGTTCTTC.

This clone appeared once. V is TRBV30 and J is TRBJ2-3, with D perhaps matching TRBD2 (6 bases). The CDR3 extends over 13 amino acids. Germline CDR1 reads GTSNPN; CDR2 reads SVGIG (reference sequence). V lost 3 bases to trimming and J lost 4 bases, with 11 bases between them. The DNA for the CDR3 is TGTGCCTGGAGCTCTGTAGCGGCAGATACGCAGTATTTT. This translates into CAWSSVAADTQYF.

This clone was observed a handful of times. The chain links TRBV7-3 to TRBJ1-2; 8 positions agree with TRBD1. Germline V gives CDR1 SGHTA, CDR2 FQGTGA. V lost 2 bases to trimming and J lost 6 bases; unmatched junction nucleotides: 8. There are 15 residues in the CDR3. The CDR3 DNA sequence: TGTGCCAGCAGCTTAGGGACCCAGGGGGCAGATGGCTACACCTTC. Amino acid sequence: CASSLGTQGADGYTF.

The chain recombines TRBV6-5 with TRBJ1-1, with 9 nucleotides matching TRBD1. Germline V lookup: CDR1 MNHEY, CDR2 SVGAGI. V lost 4 bases, J lost 4 bases, and 7 bases stayed unmatched. CDR3 length: 15 residues. The CDR3 loop reads CASSSQGAEGTEAFF. In DNA, the CDR3 is TGTGCCAGCAGTTCACAGGGGGCAGAGGGCACTGAAGCTTTCTTT.

The table lists this clone with a few counts. This sequence joins TRBV28 and TRBJ2-7; unclear D gene. The ends were cut back, 5 bases at V and 5 bases at J, with 10 bases in the middle. CDR1 and CDR2 from the germline V gene are MDHEN and SYDVKM. This CDR3 is 12 amino acids long. The CDR3 reads CASSSRSNEQYF. The DNA of the CDR3 is TGTGCCAGCAGTAGCCGGTCCAACGAGCAGTACTTC.

V usage is TRBV30 and J usage is TRBJ2-3; 8 bases line up with TRBD2. The V and J ends lost 4 bases and 13 bases, in that order; junction bases with no gene match: 10. The CDR3 has 12 amino acids. Germline V lookup: CDR1 GTSNPN, CDR2 SVGIG (reference sequence). CDR3 in DNA: TGTGCCTGGACGGGGGGGGCAGGGGTCGAGTATTTT. Its protein is CAWTGGAGVEYF.

The J gene is TRBJ2-4, the V gene TRBV30; 16 nucleotides align to TRBD2. The germline gives CDR1 GTSNPN, CDR2 SVGIG (reference sequence). The V segment lost 4 bases and the J segment 1 base; nucleotides outside the gene matches: 16. The CDR3 sequence is 21 residues long. CDR3 amino acids: CAWTPRRSGLAGGPAKNIQYF. The CDR3, as DNA: TGTGCCTGGACTCCCCGTCGGTCGGGACTAGCGGGAGGGCCGGCCAAAAACATTCAGTACTTC.

The rearrangement joins TRBV18 to TRBJ2-3; no clear D gene. Germline values: CDR1 KGHSH, CDR2 LQKENI. V lost 7 bases and J lost 0, with 8 bases in between. The length of the CDR3 is 13 residues. CDR3 amino acids: CASLQPSTDTQYF. The CDR3 DNA reads TGTGCCAGCTTACAGCCTAGCACAGATACGCAGTATTTT.

The J gene is TRBJ2-1, the V gene TRBV30, with TRBD2 identical over 8 bases. CDR3 length: 15 residues. Looked up from germline, CDR1 is GTSNPN and CDR2 is SVGIG (reference sequence). V dropped 0 bases and J dropped 5; count of bases not matched to a gene: 6. The CDR3 protein is CAWSVGLAGHNEQFF. The CDR3 nucleotides read TGTGCCTGGAGTGTAGGGCTAGCGGGCCACAATGAGCAGTTCTTC.

This clone is categorized as medium-sized. This chain links TRBV19 with TRBJ2-3; perhaps TRBD1 as D (8 bases). Trimming removed 5 bases from V and 6 bases from J, with 15 bases in between. CDR1 is LNHDA, CDR2 SQIVND, per germline (reference sequence). The CDR3 sequence is 14 residues long. CDR3 DNA sequence: TGTGCCAGTAGTTTACAGGGGGGGTACGATACGCAGTATTTT. Translating it yields CASSLQGGYDTQYF.

This clone was picked up a small number of times. For the CDR3, the DNA is TGTGCCAGCAGCTTTCCGGGGATCACAGATACGCAGTATTTT. Protein product: CASSFPGITDTQYF. This sequence joins TRBV5-6 and TRBJ2-3; maybe TRBD2 (5 bases). Germline CDR1 and CDR2: SGHDT and YYEEEE. V was pared by 2 bases and J by 2 bases, with 9 bases between. This CDR3 is built from 14 residues.

This clone has only a few counts. The V and J genes are TRBV6-6 and TRBJ1-1; TRBD1 might be the D (5 bases). Germline CDR1 is MNHNY and CDR2 is SVGAGI (reference sequence). The ends were cut back, 6 bases at V and 7 bases at J, with 12 bases in the middle. CDR3 length: 12 residues. CDR3 nucleotide sequence: TGTGCCAGCAGAACCCAGGGCGGTGAAGCTTTCTTT. Translating gives CASRTQGGEAFF.

The V gene is TRBV18, the J gene TRBJ2-3, with D possibly matching TRBD2 (5 bases). Germline loops: CDR1 KGHSH, CDR2 LQKENI. The V end was cut by 5 bases, the J end by 0 bases, with 12 bases between. The CDR3 runs to 15 residues. The CDR3 loop reads CASSSGQRSTDTQYF. The CDR3 region has the DNA TGTGCCAGCTCAAGCGGCCAACGTAGCACAGATACGCAGTATTTT.

The gene calls are TRBV18 and TRBJ1-4, with no clear D. Trimming cost V 2 bases and J 9 bases, with 13 bases left between them. This CDR3 contains 14 residues. Germline CDR1 is KGHSH and CDR2 is LQKENI. The CDR3 is CASSPGSADKKLFF. In DNA, the CDR3 is TGTGCCAGCTCACCAGGGAGTGCCGATAAAAAACTGTTTTTT.

The chain joins TRBV7-2 to TRBJ1-3; 7 bases match TRBD1. The CDR3 length is 16 residues. The junction had 14 bases not matched to a gene; V was cut back by 5 bases and J by 7 bases. The V gene's germline CDR1 is SGHTA and CDR2 FQGNSA. The CDR3 DNA follows: TGTGCCAGCAGCCCAGACGTCGCGACAGGGTACAACACCATATATTTT. This codes for CASSPDVATGYNTIYF.

The CDR3 loop is CASSLTGQGFGYGYTF. The DNA for the CDR3 is TGTGCCAGCAGCTTAACCGGACAGGGTTTCGGCTATGGCTACACCTTC. The J gene is TRBJ1-2, the V gene TRBV5-4; 8 bases line up with TRBD1. This CDR3 comprises 16 residues. Germline trimming cut 2 bases from V and 4 bases from J; bases unmatched to any gene: 10. Germline values: CDR1 SGHNT, CDR2 YYREEE (reference sequence).